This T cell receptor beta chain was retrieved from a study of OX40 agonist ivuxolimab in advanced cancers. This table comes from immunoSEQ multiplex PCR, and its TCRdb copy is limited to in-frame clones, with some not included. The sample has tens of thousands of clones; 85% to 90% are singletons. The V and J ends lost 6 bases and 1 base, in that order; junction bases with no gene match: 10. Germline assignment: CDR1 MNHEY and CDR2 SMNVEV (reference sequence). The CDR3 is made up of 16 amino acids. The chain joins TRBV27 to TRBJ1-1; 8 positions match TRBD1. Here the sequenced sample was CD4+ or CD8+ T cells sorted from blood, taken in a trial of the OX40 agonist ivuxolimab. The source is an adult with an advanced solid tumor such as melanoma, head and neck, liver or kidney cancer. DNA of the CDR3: TGTGCCAGCAGCTCAGGGGGCAGAGGCCCGAACACTGAAGCTTTCTTT. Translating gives CASSSGGRGPNTEAFF.